This paragraph covers one T cell receptor (beta chain) sequence. TRB was amplified by touch-down multiplex PCR, primer pools A and B combined. For each CDR3 protein, TCRdb gives one entry from its re-call of the multiplex PCR reads, without DNA. Its table lists 9,000 to 13,000 distinct CDR3 sequences. The sample is drawn from a study of T cell clusters in autoimmune cytopenias. TRB was amplified from roughly 250 ng of peripheral blood genomic DNA per sample. This CDR3 contains 15 residues. Germline V CDR1 and CDR2: DFQATT, SNEGSKA (reference sequence). These same data were also listed under a study on T cell repertoires in aging, cancer and after chemotherapy.

The sample comprised peripheral blood. The receptor's source is a human donor in good health. This rearrangement joins TRBV20-1 to TRBJ2-2; TCRdb calls TRBD1, which cannot be checked without DNA. The CDR3: CSAREQGTGTGELFF.